This T cell receptor beta chain was documented in a study of identical twins. General study points: The study reached conclusions through statistical analysis that was cross-sectional, not following the same donors.

At least ten counts were recorded for this clonotype. What it binds is not known. CDR1 and CDR2 (germline): LGHDT, YNNKEL (reference sequence). This CDR3 is built from 16 residues. J lost 5 bases, V lost 1 base, and 10 bases had no gene match. One entry per CDR3 protein, called by TCRdb with MiXCR from the 5' RACE reads. Of 200,000 to 250,000 distinct CDR3 sequences detected, more than 12% appear once; the ten largest clones hold 8.5% to 10%. Sequencing was carried out using memory (CD45RO+) T cells sorted from blood. The chain combines TRBV3-1 with TRBJ2-7, with TRBD2 identical over 8 bases. This receptor was taken from a woman younger than 30 in good health. CDR3 in amino acids: CASSQGLRTSTDEQYF. The CDR3 DNA follows: TGTGCCAGCAGCCAAGGACTCCGGACTAGCACCGACGAGCAGTACTTC.